This entry is about one T cell receptor beta chain. The data belong to a study of PD-1 blockade in mismatch repair-deficient tumors. Using immunoSEQ multiplex PCR, the repertoire was profiled, and TCRdb retains in-frame clones only, with some absent. The table shows tens of thousands of clones, with approximately 78% occurring only once. V trimming: 8 bases; J trimming: 2 bases; junction bases outside the gene matches: 6. From germline, CDR1 is SGDLS and CDR2 YYNGEE. The CDR3 extends over 15 amino acids. This specimen consisted of peripheral blood, obtained 2 weeks after starting pembrolizumab. The chain combines TRBV9 with TRBJ2-3, with 12 bases matching TRBD2. The TCR originated in an adult with mismatch repair-deficient cancer. For the CDR3, the DNA is TGTGCCAGTAGGCGGACTAGCGGGACCACAGATACGCAGTATTTT. It encodes CASRRTSGTTDTQYF.